Listed below are T cell receptor beta chains from one sample, sequenced in a study of beta chain features in type 1 diabetes. This table comes from immunoSEQ multiplex PCR, and its TCRdb copy is limited to in-frame clones, with some not included. The table includes around 200,000 clones, more than 10% detected once. Sequencing was performed on central memory CD4+ T cells from blood. The receptors were gathered from a woman aged 18-35 years in good health. Each CDR3 is given with its conserved first and last residue. The D gene is left open where the match is weak. Part of the rows lack a size; the others show once, few, many or a class for expanded clones.

CDR3nt,CDR3aa,abundance,j_gene,v_gene,d_gene
TGTGCCAGCAGTTTGATCAGCGGGACTCACAATGAGCAGTTCTTC,CASSLISGTHNEQFF,few,TRBJ2-1,TRBV27,TRBD2
TGCAGCGTCCAGGGACAGGGTGCCTACGAGCAGTACTTC,CSVQGQGAYEQYF,few,TRBJ2-7,TRBV29-1,TRBD1
TGTGCCAGCAGCCAACGGGGGTTAGATACGCAGTATTTT,CASSQRGLDTQYF,many,TRBJ2-3,TRBV14,NA
TGCGCCAGCAGCTTGGGTCTAGCGGGAGGGCCTAACTCCTACGAGCAGTACTTC,CASSLGLAGGPNSYEQYF,NA,TRBJ2-7,TRBV5-1,TRBD2
TGTGCCTGGAGCCGCCGGTCCGGAAACACCATATATTTT,CAWSRRSGNTIYF,many,TRBJ1-3,TRBV30,NA
TGCGCCAGCAGCCTTGGGGGGGGCGATGAGCAGTTCTTC,CASSLGGGDEQFF,few,TRBJ2-1,TRBV5-1,NA
TGTGCCAGCAGTTTAAGAGCCACCTCTGGGGCCAACGTCCTGACTTTC,CASSLRATSGANVLTF,NA,TRBJ2-6,TRBV27,NA
TGCAGCGTTGCAGGCATTAGGGGGGGGGCAGATACGCAGTATTTT,CSVAGIRGGADTQYF,few,TRBJ2-3,TRBV29-1,NA
TGTGCCAGCAGCCCCCGGGACACCAATGAGCAGTTCTTC,CASSPRDTNEQFF,NA,TRBJ2-1,TRBV7-9,NA
TGTGCCAGCCACACCGGGACAGGGGAAGAGACCCAGTACTTC,CASHTGTGEETQYF,few,TRBJ2-5,TRBV6-5,TRBD1
TGTGCCAGCAGTTCCCGGGGGAGCGGGATTGGAGATACGCAGTATTTT,CASSSRGSGIGDTQYF,NA,TRBJ2-3,TRBV28,TRBD2
TGTGCCAGCAGCCATACTAGCGGCCCCTACGAGCAGTACTTC,CASSHTSGPYEQYF,NA,TRBJ2-7,TRBV11-2,TRBD2
TGTGCCAGCAGTGTGACCGGGGAGACCCAGTACTTC,CASSVTGETQYF,few,TRBJ2-5,TRBV27,NA
TGTGCCAGCAGCAAAGACCCAGGGAGGTTCGTATATTTT,CASSKDPGRFVYF,NA,TRBJ1-3,TRBV21-1,NA
TGCGCCAGCAGCGGAGGACAGCGCAACGAGCAGTACTTC,CASSGGQRNEQYF,once,TRBJ2-7,TRBV5-1,NA
TGTGCCACCATTAAGGACAGGGGTACTGAAGCTTTCTTT,CATIKDRGTEAFF,NA,TRBJ1-1,TRBV15,TRBD1
TGTGCCTGGACAGTGGGGCTAGCGGGAACCTACGAGCAGTACTTC,CAWTVGLAGTYEQYF,few,TRBJ2-7,TRBV30,TRBD2
TGTGCCAGCAGTTTAACTGTCTCGCGGCACACCGGGGAGCTGTTTTTT,CASSLTVSRHTGELFF,NA,TRBJ2-2,TRBV6-6,NA
TGTGCCAGCAGCTTGTCGAGGGTTAATGAAAAACTGTTTTTT,CASSLSRVNEKLFF,NA,TRBJ1-4,TRBV5-8,NA
TGCAGCGGCGGGGGACAGGGCTATGGCTACACCTTC,CSGGGQGYGYTF,few,TRBJ1-2,TRBV29-1,TRBD1
TGTGCCAGCAGCTTGGGACAGGGGGCGCGTCCGCCCCAGCATTTT,CASSLGQGARPPQHF,few,TRBJ1-5,TRBV7-9,TRBD1
TGTGCCAGCACCGGGAGTTCCTACAATGAGCAGTTCTTC,CASTGSSYNEQFF,few,TRBJ2-1,TRBV28,NA
TGTGCCTGGAGTCCAGGGTCGAACACTGAAGCTTTCTTT,CAWSPGSNTEAFF,few,TRBJ1-1,TRBV30,NA
TGTGCCAGCAGCGTTCTGGGACTAGCGGGGGGGAAACTAGCCAAAAACATTCAGTACTTC,CASSVLGLAGGKLAKNIQYF,NA,TRBJ2-4,TRBV5-4,TRBD2
TGTGCCAGCAGTTTTTCGGGTAAAGAGACCCAGTACTTC,CASSFSGKETQYF,few,TRBJ2-5,TRBV28,NA
TGTGCCAGCAGCTTGGCCGGGGAGACCCAGTACTTC,CASSLAGETQYF,few,TRBJ2-5,TRBV5-6,NA
TGTGCCAGCAGTGACCCTCCGCATCACAACCCCCTTCACAATGAGCAGTTCTTC,CASSDPPHHNPLHNEQFF,few,TRBJ2-1,TRBV25-1,NA
TGCGCCAGCAGCTTCGACACCACGACCGGGGAGCTGTTTTTT,CASSFDTTTGELFF,NA,TRBJ2-2,TRBV5-1,NA
TGTGCCAGCAGCCAACTATGGACTAACTACGAGCAGTACTTC,CASSQLWTNYEQYF,NA,TRBJ2-7,TRBV14,NA